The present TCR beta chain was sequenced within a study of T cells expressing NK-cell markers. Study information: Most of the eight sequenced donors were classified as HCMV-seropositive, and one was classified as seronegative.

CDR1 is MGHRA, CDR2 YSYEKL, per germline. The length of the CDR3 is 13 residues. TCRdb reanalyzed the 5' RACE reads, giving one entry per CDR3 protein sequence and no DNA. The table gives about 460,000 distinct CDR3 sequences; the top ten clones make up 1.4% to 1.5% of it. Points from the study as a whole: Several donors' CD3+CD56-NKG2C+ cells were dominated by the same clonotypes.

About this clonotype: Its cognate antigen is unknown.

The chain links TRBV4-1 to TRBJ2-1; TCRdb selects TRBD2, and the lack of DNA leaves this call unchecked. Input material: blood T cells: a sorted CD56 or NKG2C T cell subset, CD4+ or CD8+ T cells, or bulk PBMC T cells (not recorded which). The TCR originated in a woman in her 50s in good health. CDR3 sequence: CASSQWWESEQFF.